A selection of T cell receptor beta chains follows, all from one sample in a study of blood T cell repertoires in COVID-19. Libraries were prepared by immunoSEQ multiplex PCR; TCRdb keeps only in-frame clonotypes and omits some of them. The data show around 420,000 clones, roughly 88% seen once. Sample: PBMCs or T cells enriched from blood (not recorded which). These TCRs come from a woman in her thirties or forties with acute COVID-19. Each CDR3 is given with its conserved first and last residue. A D gene is named only where the DNA matches it firmly. Clone size is given for some rows only: seen once, a few or many times, or a class if the clone is expanded.

j_call | v_call | clone_size | d_call | cdr3_aa | cdr3_nt
TRBJ1-2 | TRBV29-1 | - | TRBD1 | CSVYRGQGGYTF | TGCAGCGTTTACAGGGGGCAGGGTGGCTACACCTTC
TRBJ2-3 | TRBV11-2 | - | - | CASSLPGGGRTDTQYF | TGTGCCAGCAGCTTGCCTGGCGGGGGCAGAACAGATACGCAGTATTTT
TRBJ1-6 | TRBV12-2 | once | - | CASRPTEARSNSPLHF | TGTGCAAGTCGCCCGACGGAAGCGAGGAGTAATTCACCCCTCCACTTT
TRBJ2-3 | TRBV4-2 | - | TRBD2 | CASSPQRSVGRGGREDTQYF | TGTGCCAGCAGCCCCCAAAGGTCCGTCGGTCGGGGGGGGCGGGAAGATACGCAGTATTTT
TRBJ1-1 | TRBV6-1 | - | - | CASSEQSNTEAFF | TGTGCCAGCAGTGAACAGTCGAACACTGAAGCTTTCTTT
TRBJ1-5 | TRBV7-9 | - | TRBD1 | CASSSGQGAGNQPQHF | TGTGCCAGCAGCTCCGGACAGGGGGCTGGCAATCAGCCCCAGCATTTT
TRBJ2-1 | TRBV13 | - | TRBD2 | CASSFRTSGGLDEQFF | TGTGCCAGCAGCTTCCGGACTAGCGGGGGCCTCGATGAGCAGTTCTTC
TRBJ1-4 | TRBV5-1 | - | TRBD1 | CASSSWTGETEKLFF | TGCGCCAGCAGCTCGTGGACAGGTGAAACTGAAAAACTGTTTTTT
TRBJ1-1 | TRBV7-9 | - | - | CASSLAAQAFF | TGTGCCAGCAGCTTGGCAGCGCAAGCTTTCTTT
TRBJ1-6 | TRBV19 | few | - | CASSAAGQPNSPLHF | TGTGCCAGTAGTGCCGCCGGACAGCCTAATTCACCCCTCCACTTT
TRBJ2-2 | TRBV7-9 | - | TRBD1 | CASSLGQANTGELFF | TGTGCCAGCAGCCTCGGACAGGCGAACACCGGGGAGCTGTTTTTT
TRBJ2-7 | TRBV18 | - | - | CASSPRSEGEQYF | TGTGCCAGCTCACCCCGTAGCGAAGGCGAGCAGTACTTC
TRBJ2-3 | TRBV10-1 | once | TRBD1 | CASSVGTGRTTDTQYF | TGCGCCAGCAGTGTTGGGACAGGGAGGACCACAGATACGCAGTATTTT
TRBJ1-5 | TRBV27 | - | TRBD1 | CASSSVKVEDRDSRSNQPQHF | TGTGCCAGCAGTTCTGTGAAGGTCGAGGACAGGGACTCTAGGAGCAATCAGCCCCAGCATTTT
TRBJ2-1 | TRBV3-1/TRBV3-2 | - | TRBD2 | CASSQVGLAGPFF | TGTGCCAGCAGCCAAGTCGGACTAGCTGGTCCGTTCTTC
TRBJ1-4 | TRBV18 | - | - | CASPQNQGNTNEKLFF | TGTGCCAGCCCTCAAAACCAGGGTAACACTAATGAAAAACTGTTTTTT
TRBJ2-3 | TRBV6-1 | - | TRBD2 | CASSGFPEAGDFTDTQYF | TGTGCCAGCAGTGGCTTTCCCGAGGCGGGGGACTTCACAGATACGCAGTATTTT
TRBJ2-1 | TRBV7-6 | - | - | CASSRTGEQFF | TGTGCCAGCAGCCGTACGGGTGAGCAGTTCTTC
TRBJ1-1 | TRBV5-1 | - | TRBD1 | CASSSGRTGGTEAFF | TGCGCCAGCAGCTCCGGTAGGACAGGGGGGACTGAAGCTTTCTTT
TRBJ1-6 | TRBV3-1/TRBV3-2 | - | - | CASSQDHQGTSKSPLHF | TGTGCCAGCAGCCAAGACCACCAGGGCACTTCTAAGTCACCCCTCCACTTT
TRBJ1-1 | TRBV11-2 | - | - | CASSPMEEAFF | TGTGCCAGCAGCCCGATGGAGGAGGCTTTCTTT
TRBJ2-3 | TRBV2 | - | - | CASSDNAAPPDTQYF | TGTGCCAGCAGTGATAACGCGGCCCCTCCAGATACGCAGTATTTT
TRBJ1-1 | TRBV19 | - | TRBD1 | CASRTGTGLAEAFF | TGTGCCAGTAGAACCGGGACAGGGTTAGCTGAAGCTTTCTTT
TRBJ1-5 | TRBV7-9 | once | TRBD1 | CASSSGQGTGNQPQHF | TGTGCCAGCAGCTCGGGACAGGGGACGGGCAATCAGCCCCAGCATTTT
TRBJ1-1 | TRBV10-3 | - | - | CAISDLTVGTEAFF | TGTGCCATCAGTGATTTGACAGTTGGCACTGAAGCTTTCTTT
TRBJ1-2 | TRBV5-4 | - | - | CASNLGGGYTF | TGTGCCAGCAACCTAGGGGGTGGCTACACCTTC
TRBJ1-5 | TRBV18 | - | - | CASSFEGGNQPQHF | TGTGCCAGCTCCTTCGAGGGAGGCAATCAGCCCCAGCATTTT
TRBJ2-5 | TRBV30 | - | - | CAWSKGEETQYF | TGTGCCTGGAGTAAAGGGGAAGAGACCCAGTACTTC
TRBJ2-3 | TRBV4-2 | - | TRBD2 | CASSQAGLAGGITDTQYF | TGTGCCAGCAGCCAAGCGGGACTAGCGGGGGGGATCACAGATACGCAGTATTTT
TRBJ2-7 | TRBV3-1/TRBV3-2 | - | TRBD1 | CASSQMSGGFYEQYF | TGTGCCAGCAGCCAAATGTCAGGGGGCTTTTACGAGCAGTACTTC
TRBJ1-4 | TRBV7-9 | once | TRBD1 | CASNLPGQGREKLFF | TGTGCCAGCAACCTTCCGGGACAGGGGCGTGAAAAACTGTTTTTT
TRBJ1-2 | TRBV19 | - | - | CASSIDQGRNGYTF | TGTGCCAGTAGTATAGATCAGGGCCGGAATGGCTACACCTTC
TRBJ1-1 | TRBV27 | few | - | CASSLTWASPEAFF | TGTGCCAGCAGTTTAACATGGGCCTCGCCTGAAGCTTTCTTT
TRBJ1-3 | TRBV15 | - | TRBD1 | CATSRDGTDGNTIYF | TGTGCCACCAGCAGAGATGGGACAGACGGAAACACCATATATTTT
TRBJ1-4 | TRBV6-5 | - | TRBD1 | CASRGQGRSEKLFF | TGTGCCAGCAGAGGACAGGGGCGCAGTGAAAAACTGTTTTTT
TRBJ1-1 | TRBV19 | - | - | CASSISGGTTEAFF | TGTGCCAGTAGTATCAGCGGGGGGACCACTGAAGCTTTCTTT
TRBJ2-5 | TRBV30 | - | - | CAWSNRELETQYF | TGTGCCTGGAGTAATCGGGAATTGGAGACCCAGTACTTC